This TCR beta chain was profiled in a study of cytomegalovirus exposure and HLA in healthy donors. Primers: 60 Vbeta forward and 13 Jbeta reverse. TCRdb's table, derived via immunoSEQ multiplex PCR, lists solely in-frame clones and lacks some. The sample includes 130,000 or so clones, roughly three quarters of them seen just once. Looked up from germline, CDR1 is LGHNA and CDR2 is YNFKEQ. The CDR3 is made up of 15 amino acids. V lost 1 base, J lost 5 bases, and 7 bases stayed unmatched. This clone was counted between two and nine times. The antigen remains undetermined. Findings and caveats of the study: Beyond CMV serostatus, there was no information to go on about immune exposure. Through in vitro validation, a few CMV-associated chains were shown to be specific for CMV antigens.

The donors were healthy bone marrow donors. Sequenced: PBMCs. The chain employs TRBV4-2 and TRBJ2-7, with 8 bases fitting TRBD1. The receptor was derived from a woman aged 18-35 years in good health and CMV-seronegative. The CDR3 sequence: CASSQGQGAKDEQYF. In nucleotides, the CDR3 is TGTGCCAGCAGCCAAGGCCAGGGGGCGAAGGACGAGCAGTACTTC.